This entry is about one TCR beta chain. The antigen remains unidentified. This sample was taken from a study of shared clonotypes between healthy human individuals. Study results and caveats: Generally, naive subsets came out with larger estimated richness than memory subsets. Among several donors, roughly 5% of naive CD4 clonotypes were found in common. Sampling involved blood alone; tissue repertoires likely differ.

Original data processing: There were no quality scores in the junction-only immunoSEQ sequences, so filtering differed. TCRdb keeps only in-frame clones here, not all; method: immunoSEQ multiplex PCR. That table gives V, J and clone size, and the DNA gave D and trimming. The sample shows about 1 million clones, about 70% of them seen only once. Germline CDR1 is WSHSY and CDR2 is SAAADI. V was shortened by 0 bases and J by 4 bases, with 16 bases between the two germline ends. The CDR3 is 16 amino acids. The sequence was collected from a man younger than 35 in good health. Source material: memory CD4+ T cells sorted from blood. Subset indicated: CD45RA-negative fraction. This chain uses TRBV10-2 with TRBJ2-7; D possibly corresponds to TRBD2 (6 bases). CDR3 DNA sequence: TGCGCCAGCAGTGAGTCGACGGGGGTTCTCGTGTACGAGCAGTACTTC. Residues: CASSESTGVLVYEQYF.